The rows below give T cell receptor beta chains drawn from one sample of a study of shared clonotypes between healthy human individuals. Clones were sequenced by immunoSEQ multiplex PCR, and TCRdb holds only the in-frame ones, with some missing. The table records some 2 million clones, just under 95% of them present only once. Sequences were obtained from naive CD8+ T cells sorted from blood. Receptors originate from a man aged 18 to 29 in good health. The CDR3 runs from the conserved cysteine through the conserved F or W. A row's size may be missing; if present it is once, few, many or a size class.

CDR3 protein	clone size	V gene
CASSLDSFSYEQYF	NA	TRBV7-2
CSVDGRGLAGDGTDTQYF	NA	TRBV29-1
CASSVDPSGGGSTDTQYF	NA	TRBV9
CASSSLQGLNGYTF	NA	TRBV27
CASTGRGDIQYF	NA	TRBV7-8
CASSPPRGQGYEKLFF	NA	TRBV27
CAIGDRGSGGQETQYF	once	TRBV7-9
CASLGGRTNTGELFF	NA	TRBV19
CAISDSTADTQYF	NA	TRBV10-3
CASSLSVAQETQYF	NA	TRBV27
CASRMWAGAAYEQYF	NA	TRBV27
CASSQDGELNTGELFF	NA	TRBV4-2
CASSVYAYNEQFF	NA	TRBV9
CASSPHSMNTEAFF	NA	TRBV6-5
CASWIPGQGTSTNTEAFF	NA	TRBV2
CASSYSWVSSRYEQYF	NA	TRBV28
CASTGGGSEMYEQYF	NA	TRBV6-1
CASSLALIAVGSYNEQFF	NA	TRBV13
CASSLIGGPATDTQYF	NA	TRBV13
CASSPAAYTEAFF	NA	TRBV10-1